This is a list of T cell receptor beta chains from one sample in a study of HIV-infected patients and healthy controls. TCRdb fed the 5' RACE reads into MiXCR, producing one record per CDR3 protein. This table has some 10,000 distinct CDR3 sequences, less than 11% appearing once. This specimen consisted of blood, obtained before antiretroviral therapy. Receptor source: an adult with HIV infection. The CDR3 runs from the conserved cysteine through the conserved F or W. The D gene is left open where the match is weak. Clone size is given for some rows only: seen once, a few or many times, or a class if the clone is expanded.

TRBV4-3,TRBJ1-2,few,-,CASSQESERANYGYTF,TGCGCCAGCAGCCAAGAGTCAGAGAGGGCTAACTATGGCTACACCTTC
TRBV20-1,TRBJ2-1,many,-,CSAKTGTLMNEQFF,TGCAGTGCGAAGACCGGGACCCTGATGAATGAGCAGTTCTTC
TRBV7-2,TRBJ2-2,many,TRBD2,CASKSGLAGSSDGELFF,TGTGCCAGCAAATCTGGACTAGCGGGATCGTCGGACGGGGAGCTGTTTTTT
TRBV5-1,TRBJ2-3,medium-sized,-,CASSLAGSYTDTQYF,TGCGCCAGCAGCTTGGCAGGGTCTTACACAGATACGCAGTATTTT
TRBV19,TRBJ2-1,many,TRBD2,CASSIGGSQYNEQFF,TGTGCCAGTAGTATAGGCGGGAGCCAATACAATGAGCAGTTCTTC
TRBV15,TRBJ1-6,few,TRBD1,CATSEGQAHNSPLHF,TGTGCCACCAGCGAAGGACAGGCTCATAATTCACCCCTCCACTTT
TRBV7-2,TRBJ2-1,many,TRBD1,CASSSPPGQSSYNEQFF,TGTGCCAGCAGCTCCCCCCCGGGACAGAGCTCCTACAATGAGCAGTTCTTC
TRBV24-1,TRBJ2-3,medium-sized,TRBD1,CATSALPGQGSTDTQYF,TGTGCCACCAGTGCCTTACCGGGACAGGGGTCAACAGATACGCAGTATTTT
TRBV7-9,TRBJ2-7,many,-,CASIPRDGYEQYF,TGTGCCAGCATCCCACGGGATGGCTACGAGCAGTACTTC
TRBV29-1,TRBJ2-3,-,-,CSVAQRGDTQYF,TGCAGCGTTGCCCAGCGAGGGGATACGCAGTATTTT
TRBV20-1,TRBJ2-1,medium-sized,TRBD1,CSARDIAGGNEQFF,TGCAGTGCTAGAGATATTGCAGGGGGAAATGAGCAGTTCTTC
TRBV28,TRBJ2-1,few,TRBD2,CASRRTSGAYNEQFF,TGTGCCAGCAGACGGACTAGCGGAGCCTACAATGAGCAGTTCTTC
TRBV6-5,TRBJ1-4,-,-,CASSPLKASTNEKLFF,TGTGCCAGCAGCCCCCTTAAGGCGTCAACTAATGAAAAACTGTTTTTT
TRBV2,TRBJ2-3,medium-sized,TRBD2,CASRPLAGGTDTQYF,TGTGCCAGCAGACCCCTAGCGGGGGGGACAGATACGCAGTATTTT
TRBV20-1,TRBJ1-1,-,-,CSASGPTTGLNTEAFF,TGCAGTGCCTCAGGTCCCACGACAGGCTTGAACACTGAAGCTTTCTTT
TRBV4-3,TRBJ2-3,-,-,CASSQVGRVYTDTQYF,TGCGCCAGCAGCCAAGTGGGCAGGGTTTACACAGATACGCAGTATTTT
TRBV4-3,TRBJ2-2,many,-,CASSQDEKQGNTGELFF,TGCGCCAGCAGCCAAGATGAGAAACAGGGAAACACCGGGGAGCTGTTTTTT
TRBV6-5,TRBJ2-5,medium-sized,TRBD1,CASSLTGLRGETQYF,TGTGCCAGCAGTTTGACAGGGCTTAGGGGTGAGACCCAGTACTTC
TRBV20-1,TRBJ1-5,many,-,CSARDTPPHQPQHF,TGCAGTGCTAGAGATACCCCCCCTCATCAGCCCCAGCATTTT
TRBV7-6,TRBJ2-1,-,TRBD2,CASSLAGLADEQFF,TGTGCCAGCAGCTTAGCCGGACTAGCGGATGAGCAGTTCTTC
TRBV12-3/TRBV12-4,TRBJ2-7,many,-,CASSFQRRYEQYF,TGTGCCAGCAGTTTCCAACGGCGCTACGAGCAGTACTTC
TRBV12-3/TRBV12-4,TRBJ1-1,many,TRBD1,CASTPTGGATEAFF,TGTGCCAGCACCCCGACAGGGGGCGCGACTGAAGCTTTCTTT
TRBV7-3,TRBJ2-3,-,TRBD2,CASSSGLARLLGDTQYF,TGTGCCAGCAGCTCCGGACTAGCGAGGTTGCTGGGGGATACGCAGTATTTT
TRBV12-3/TRBV12-4,TRBJ2-3,-,-,CASGQAGADTQYF,TGTGCCAGCGGGCAGGCCGGAGCAGATACGCAGTATTTT
TRBV19,TRBJ2-2,medium-sized,-,CASSFSANTGELFF,TGTGCCAGTAGTTTCAGTGCGAACACCGGGGAGCTGTTTTTT
TRBV11-2,TRBJ2-3,-,TRBD1,CASNYRGIADTQYF,TGTGCCAGCAACTACAGGGGTATCGCAGATACGCAGTATTTT
TRBV6-2/TRBV6-3,TRBJ1-5,many,-,CASSYSKSGVQPQHF,TGTGCCAGCAGTTACTCGAAATCGGGAGTCCAGCCCCAGCATTTT
TRBV5-6,TRBJ1-1,many,-,CASSQTGLNTEAFF,TGTGCCAGCAGCCAGACAGGTCTGAACACTGAAGCTTTCTTT
TRBV4-1,TRBJ1-5,few,-,CASSQGPAGGNQPQHF,TGCGCCAGCAGCCAAGGCCCGGCGGGGGGGAATCAGCCCCAGCATTTT
TRBV6-5,TRBJ1-2,many,TRBD1,CASSFPDRVGYGYTF,TGTGCCAGCAGTTTCCCGGACAGGGTTGGCTATGGCTACACCTTC
TRBV5-1,TRBJ2-3,many,TRBD1,CASSLTGAPPDTQYF,TGCGCCAGCAGCTTGACAGGGGCCCCTCCGGATACGCAGTATTTT